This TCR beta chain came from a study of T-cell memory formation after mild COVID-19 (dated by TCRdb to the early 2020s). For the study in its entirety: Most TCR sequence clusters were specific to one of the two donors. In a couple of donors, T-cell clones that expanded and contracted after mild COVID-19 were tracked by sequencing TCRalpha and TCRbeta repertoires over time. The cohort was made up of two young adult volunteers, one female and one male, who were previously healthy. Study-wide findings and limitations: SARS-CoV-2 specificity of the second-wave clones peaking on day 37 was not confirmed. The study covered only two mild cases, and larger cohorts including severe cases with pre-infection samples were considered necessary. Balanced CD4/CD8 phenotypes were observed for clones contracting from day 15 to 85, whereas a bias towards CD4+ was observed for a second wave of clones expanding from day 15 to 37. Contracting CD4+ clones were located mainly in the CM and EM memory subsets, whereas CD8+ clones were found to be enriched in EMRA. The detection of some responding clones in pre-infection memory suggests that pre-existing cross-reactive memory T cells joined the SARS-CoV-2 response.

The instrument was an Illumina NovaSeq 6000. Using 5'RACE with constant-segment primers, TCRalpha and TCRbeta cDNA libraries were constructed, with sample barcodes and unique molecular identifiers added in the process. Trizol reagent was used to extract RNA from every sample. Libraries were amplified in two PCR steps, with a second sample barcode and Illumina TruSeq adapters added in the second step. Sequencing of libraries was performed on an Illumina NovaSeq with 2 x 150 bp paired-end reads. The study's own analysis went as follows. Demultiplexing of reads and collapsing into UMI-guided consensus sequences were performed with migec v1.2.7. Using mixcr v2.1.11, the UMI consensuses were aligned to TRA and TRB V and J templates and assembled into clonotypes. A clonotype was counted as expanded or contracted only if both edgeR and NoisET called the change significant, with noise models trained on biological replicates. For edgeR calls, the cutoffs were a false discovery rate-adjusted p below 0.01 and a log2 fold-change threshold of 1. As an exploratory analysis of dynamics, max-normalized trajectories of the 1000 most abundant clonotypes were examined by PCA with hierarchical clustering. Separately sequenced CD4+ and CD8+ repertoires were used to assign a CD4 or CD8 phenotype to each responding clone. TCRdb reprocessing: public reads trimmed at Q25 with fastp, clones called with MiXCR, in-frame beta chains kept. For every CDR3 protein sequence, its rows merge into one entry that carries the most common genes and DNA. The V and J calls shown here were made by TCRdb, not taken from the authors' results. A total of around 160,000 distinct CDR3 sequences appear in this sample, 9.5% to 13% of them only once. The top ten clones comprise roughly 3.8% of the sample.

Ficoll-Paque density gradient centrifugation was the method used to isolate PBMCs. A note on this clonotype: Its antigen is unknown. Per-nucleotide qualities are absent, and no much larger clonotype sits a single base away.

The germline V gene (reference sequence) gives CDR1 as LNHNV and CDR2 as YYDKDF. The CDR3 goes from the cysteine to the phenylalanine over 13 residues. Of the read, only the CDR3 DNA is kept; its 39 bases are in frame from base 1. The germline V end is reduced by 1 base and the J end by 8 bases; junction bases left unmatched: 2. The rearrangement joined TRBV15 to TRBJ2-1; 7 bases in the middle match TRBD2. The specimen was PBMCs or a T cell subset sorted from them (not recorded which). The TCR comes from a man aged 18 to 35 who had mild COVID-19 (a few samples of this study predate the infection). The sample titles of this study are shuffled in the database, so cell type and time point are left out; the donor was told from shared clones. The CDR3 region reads CATSRAGRDEQFF. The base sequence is TGTGCCACCAGCAGAGCGGGGAGGGATGAGCAGTTCTTC.